One and the same sample provided the 13 T cell receptor beta chains below, sequenced in a study of blood T cell repertoires in COVID-19. The data were produced by immunoSEQ multiplex PCR, yet TCRdb's version contains in-frame clones alone and is incomplete. The table lists 45,000 to 65,000 clones, 90% of them singletons. The sequenced sample consisted of peripheral blood. These receptors came from a human donor in a cohort sampled during active COVID-19.

The CDR3 DNA follows: TGCGCCAGCAGCCAAGTCCCACTAGCGGGGGGTTTCTATGAGCAGTTCTTC. Residues: CASSQVPLAGGFYEQFF. V and J are TRBV4-3 and TRBJ2-1; 12 bases are a match to TRBD2. Trimming cost V 1 base and J 8 bases; bases outside gene matches: 9. This CDR3 spans 17 amino acids. Looked up from germline, CDR1 is LGHNA and CDR2 is YSLEER.

The rearrangement joins TRBV11-2 to TRBJ2-7; TRBD1 aligns across 8 bases. Germline V gene sequence: CDR1 SGHAT, CDR2 FQNNGV. This CDR3 region has 16 residues. Unmatched junction bases numbered 16, after V lost 6 bases and J lost 6 bases. In nucleotides, the CDR3 is TGTGCCAGCAGTCACCTCCCCAGGACAGGGTATATCGAGCAGTACGTC. Translation gives CASSHLPRTGYIEQYV.

This clone was detected only once. The chain joins TRBV4-1 to TRBJ1-1; 7 nucleotides align to TRBD1. Germline values: CDR1 MGHRA, CDR2 YSYEKL. V was pared by 10 bases and J by 0 bases, with 5 bases of the junction left unmatched. The CDR3 consists of 13 residues. The DNA for the CDR3 is TGCGCCACCGGACAGGCGGTGAACACTGAAGCTTTCTTT. This encodes CATGQAVNTEAFF.

DNA for the CDR3: TGTGCCAGCATCCCTCCCCCTCCCGACGGGGACACCGGGGAGCTGTTTTTT. It encodes CASIPPPPDGDTGELFF. The V call is TRBV5-5, the J call TRBJ2-2, with D possibly being TRBD2 (5 bases). V dropped 6 bases and J dropped 3 bases, with 21 bases sitting between them. Germline assignment: CDR1 SGHKS and CDR2 YYEKEE (reference sequence). The CDR3 consists of 17 residues.

This clone has just one count. The chain uses TRBV6-4 and TRBJ2-1; 8 positions match TRBD2. Per germline, CDR1 MRHNA and CDR2 SNTAGT. V was clipped by 3 bases and J by 10 bases; unmatched bases: 5. The CDR3 covers 13 residues. The CDR3 coding sequence is TGTGCCAGCAGTGAGAGATTAGCGGGAGAGCAGTTCTTC. Encoded protein: CASSERLAGEQFF.

The chain carries TRBV28 and TRBJ2-7; TRBD2 aligns across 12 bases. This CDR3 is built from 15 residues. From germline, CDR1 is MDHEN and CDR2 SYDVKM. Trimming at V came to 10 bases and at J to 4 bases, leaving 11 bases not matched to a gene. The DNA of the CDR3 is TGTGCCACCCAAAGCTCTAGCGGGAGGGCATACGAGCAGTACTTC. It specifies CATQSSSGRAYEQYF.

V is TRBV19 and J is TRBJ2-5; D unresolved. V gave up 0 bases and J gave up 2 bases, with 4 bases separating them. The germline V gene has CDR1 LNHDA and CDR2 SQIVND (reference sequence). The CDR3 has 13 amino acids. CDR3 protein: CASSIDSQETQYF. CDR3 sequence (DNA): TGTGCCAGTAGTATAGACAGTCAAGAGACCCAGTACTTC.

The DNA for the CDR3 is TGTGCGACTGGGAGGGGGTACGAGCAGTACTTC. As protein: CATGRGYEQYF. The rearrangement uses TRBV6-5 and TRBJ2-7; D is perhaps TRBD2 (7 bases). The CDR3 runs to 11 residues. Looked up from germline, CDR1 is MNHEY and CDR2 is SVGAGI.

The V and J genes are TRBV9 and TRBJ2-2, with 12 bases that match TRBD2. With 4 bases clipped from V and 6 bases from J, the junction kept 4 bases outside the gene matches. Germline CDR1 and CDR2: SGDLS and YYNGEE. The CDR3 covers 15 residues. The CDR3 DNA sequence: TGTGCCAGCAGCTTCTCTAGCGGGGGGGCCGGGGAGCTGTTTTTT. Its protein product is CASSFSSGGAGELFF.

The rearrangement joins TRBV6-5 to TRBJ2-1; 8 bases agree with TRBD1. Germline V gene data show CDR1 as MNHEY and CDR2 as SVGAGI. CDR3 length: 14 residues. Losses at the gene ends were 5 bases for V and 5 bases for J; bases not matched to a gene: 5. CDR3 coding DNA: TGTGCCAGCAGTCCCGGGACAGGTAACAATGAGCAGTTCTTC. It is translated as CASSPGTGNNEQFF.

V and J are TRBV19 and TRBJ1-1, with TRBD1 as a possible D gene (5 bases). With 3 bases removed from V and 8 bases from J, the gap between germline ends came to 10 bases. Germline V gene lookup returns CDR1 LNHDA and CDR2 SQIVND (reference sequence). The CDR3 spans 12 residues. CDR3 nucleotides: TGTGCCAGTAGTATGTCTGCAGGGGAAGCTTTCTTT. Its translation is CASSMSAGEAFF.

The chain carries TRBV6-5 and TRBJ2-7; a weak D match, TRBD1 (5 bases). The CDR3 is made up of 15 amino acids. In germline, CDR1 is MNHEY, CDR2 SVGAGI. With 8 bases removed from V and 6 bases from J, the gap between germline ends came to 23 bases. CDR3 nucleotides: TGTGCCAGCCGCTTCCGTTCACGCGACAGTCCCGAGCAGTACGTC. It yields the protein CASRFRSRDSPEQYV.

The rearrangement joins TRBV18 to TRBJ1-4; no definite D call. The length of the CDR3 is 13 residues. Germline V CDR1 and CDR2: KGHSH, LQKENI. V lost 6 bases, J lost 4 bases, and 9 bases lay in between. The CDR3 spells CASSSTGNEKLFF. The CDR3 coding sequence is TGTGCCAGCTCGTCGACGGGTAATGAAAAACTGTTTTTT.